This TCR gamma chain was found in a study of intestinal T cells in coeliac disease. At the level of the study: TRG cohort coeliac patients averaged 16.0 years; controls averaged roughly 55.

Whole-study findings and limits: Coeliac and control groups differed significantly in age. Some TCR sequences were likely missing due to degraded FFPE-derived DNA. Multiple copies of a CDR3 amino acid sequence may be PCR duplicates.

LymphoTrack primers amplified TRG sequences from roughly 210 ng of biopsy DNA. TCRdb redid the clone calls on the multiplex PCR reads with CATT. The sample carries some 1,900 gamma-chain clones, 45% to 55% recorded once. After removal of 11 bases from V and 2 bases from J, the junction contained 9 bases not matched to a gene. The CDR3 totals 14 residues. Ten to eleven formalin-fixed paraffin-embedded scrolls, each 5 µm thick, supplied each case's genomic DNA. This clone is labeled large. Its matching antigen is unknown. Other DNA sequences from this sample encode an identical CDR3 as well. This clonotype originated in a human donor with celiac disease. The chain recombines TRGV10 with TRGJP1. TRGV10 is placed among ORFs of uncertain function. Sequenced: a duodenal biopsy. In DNA, the CDR3 is TGTGCTGCGCAGAGGGTGACCACTGGTTGGTTCAAGATATTT. Its translation: CAAQRVTTGWFKIF.